The T cell receptor (beta chain) under discussion was sequenced for a study of cytomegalovirus exposure and HLA in healthy donors. With 60 Vbeta and 13 Jbeta primers, the PCR was carried out. Generated by immunoSEQ multiplex PCR, the TCRdb table keeps only in-frame clones and is missing some. The repertoire includes roughly 90,000 clones, around 78% of them detected once, and 4.6% sits in the top ten. V gave up 8 bases and J gave up 5 bases, with 18 bases separating them. The CDR3 contains 14 residues. Looked up from germline, CDR1 is MDHEN and CDR2 is SYDVKM. This clone has just a few counts. The receptor was isolated from a woman aged 35 to 49 in good health and CMV-seropositive. The chain uses TRBV28 and TRBJ1-2; D is perhaps TRBD1 (6 bases). Sequenced input: PBMCs. The CDR3 reads CASYGPGQTYGYTF. The CDR3 DNA reads as TGTGCCAGCTACGGACCCGGACAGACATATGGCTACACCTTC.